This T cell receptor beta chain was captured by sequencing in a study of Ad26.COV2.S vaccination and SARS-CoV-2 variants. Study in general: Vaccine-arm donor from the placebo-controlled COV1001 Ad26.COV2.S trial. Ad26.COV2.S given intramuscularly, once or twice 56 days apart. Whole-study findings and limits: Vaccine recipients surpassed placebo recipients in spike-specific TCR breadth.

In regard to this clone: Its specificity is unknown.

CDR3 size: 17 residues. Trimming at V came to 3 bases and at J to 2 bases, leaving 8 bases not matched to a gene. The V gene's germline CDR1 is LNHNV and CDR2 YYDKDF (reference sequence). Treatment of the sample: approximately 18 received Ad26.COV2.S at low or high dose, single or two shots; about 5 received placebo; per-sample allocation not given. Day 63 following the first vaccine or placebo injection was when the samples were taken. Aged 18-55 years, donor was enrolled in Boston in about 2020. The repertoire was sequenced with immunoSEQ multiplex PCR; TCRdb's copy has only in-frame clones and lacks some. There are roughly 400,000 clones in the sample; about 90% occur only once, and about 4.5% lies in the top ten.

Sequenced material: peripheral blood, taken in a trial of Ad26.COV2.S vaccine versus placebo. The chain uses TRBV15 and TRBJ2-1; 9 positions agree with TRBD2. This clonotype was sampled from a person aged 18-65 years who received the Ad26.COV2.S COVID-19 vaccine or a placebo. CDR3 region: CATSSGIAGDPYNEQFF. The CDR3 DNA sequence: TGTGCCACCAGCAGCGGCATAGCGGGAGACCCCTACAATGAGCAGTTCTTC.